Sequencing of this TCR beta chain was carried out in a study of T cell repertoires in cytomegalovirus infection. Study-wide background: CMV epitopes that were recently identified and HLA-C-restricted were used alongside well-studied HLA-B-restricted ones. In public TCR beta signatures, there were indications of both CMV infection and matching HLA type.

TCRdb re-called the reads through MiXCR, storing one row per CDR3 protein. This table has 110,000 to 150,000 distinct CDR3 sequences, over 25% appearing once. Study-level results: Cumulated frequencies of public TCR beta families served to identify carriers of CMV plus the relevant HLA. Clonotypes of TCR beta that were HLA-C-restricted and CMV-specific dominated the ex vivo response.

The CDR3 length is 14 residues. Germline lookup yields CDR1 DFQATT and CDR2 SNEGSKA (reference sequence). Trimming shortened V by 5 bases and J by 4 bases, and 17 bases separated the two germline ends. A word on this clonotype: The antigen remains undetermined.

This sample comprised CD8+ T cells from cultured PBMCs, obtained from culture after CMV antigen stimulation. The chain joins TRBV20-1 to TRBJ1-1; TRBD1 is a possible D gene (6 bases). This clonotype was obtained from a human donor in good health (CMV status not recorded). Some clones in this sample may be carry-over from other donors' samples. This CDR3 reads CSAFAQGIGTEAFF. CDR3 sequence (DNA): TGCAGTGCTTTCGCACAGGGAATCGGCACTGAAGCTTTCTTT.